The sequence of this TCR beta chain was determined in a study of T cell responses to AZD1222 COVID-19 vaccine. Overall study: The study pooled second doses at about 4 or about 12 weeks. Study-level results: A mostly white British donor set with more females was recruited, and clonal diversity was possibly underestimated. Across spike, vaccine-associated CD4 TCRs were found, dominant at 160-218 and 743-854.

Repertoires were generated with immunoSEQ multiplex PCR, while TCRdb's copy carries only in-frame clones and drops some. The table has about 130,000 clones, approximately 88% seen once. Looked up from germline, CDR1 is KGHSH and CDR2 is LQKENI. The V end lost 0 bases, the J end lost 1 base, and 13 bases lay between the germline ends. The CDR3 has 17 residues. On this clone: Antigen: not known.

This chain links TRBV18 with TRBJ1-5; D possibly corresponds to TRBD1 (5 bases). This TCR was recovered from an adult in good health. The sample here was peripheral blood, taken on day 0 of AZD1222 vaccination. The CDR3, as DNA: TGTGCCAGCTCACCACCGAATTGGCAGGGCAGCAATCAGCCCCAGCATTTT. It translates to CASSPPNWQGSNQPQHF.